This TCR beta chain appears in the sequencing data of a study of T cell changes during pregnancy in multiple sclerosis. The protocol was immunoSEQ multiplex PCR, while the TCRdb copy is restricted to in-frame clones and leaves out a portion. The sample has 25,000 to 30,000 clones; 89% are singletons. The CDR3 loop spans 18 amino acids. CDR1 and CDR2 (germline): SGHRS, YFSETQ. After removal of 2 bases from V and 4 bases from J, the junction contained 10 bases not matched to a gene. This receptor was taken from a female donor in good health, enrolled as a control in a pregnancy study. This specimen consisted of CD4+ T cells from peripheral blood mononuclear cells, obtained in the first trimester of pregnancy. The chain has TRBV5-1 and TRBJ2-7, with 15 bases identical to TRBD2. CDR3: CASSFGGLAGGFRYEQYF. CDR3 DNA sequence: TGCGCCAGCAGCTTTGGAGGACTAGCGGGAGGGTTCCGGTACGAGCAGTACTTC.